Each of the 4 T cell receptor beta chains below was sequenced from the same sample in a study of T cells expressing NK-cell markers. TCRdb re-called the 5' RACE reads and catalogs CDR3 proteins one per entry, DNA excluded. The sample spans 500,000 to 600,000 distinct CDR3 sequences; the ten largest clones claim approximately 4%. The specimen sequenced was blood T cells: a sorted CD56 or NKG2C T cell subset, CD4+ or CD8+ T cells, or bulk PBMC T cells (not recorded which). The receptors derive from a man aged 18 to 30 in good health.

The genes are TRBV6-6 and TRBJ1-1. The length of the CDR3 is 11 residues. Per the germline V gene, CDR1 is MNHNY and CDR2 is SVGAGI (reference sequence). The CDR3 sequence is CASSKTSEAFF.

This chain links TRBV5-1 with TRBJ2-3; the D gene TCRdb calls, TRBD1, cannot be checked with no DNA. The CDR3 is made up of 14 amino acids. Germline V gene lookup returns CDR1 SGHRS and CDR2 YFSETQ. This CDR3 is CASSPPGTTDTQYF. The full variable domain, rest sourced from reference TRBV5-1 and TRBJ2-3, is KAGVTQTPRYLIKTRGQQVTLSCSPISGHRSVSWYQQTPGQGLQFLFEYFSETQRNKGNFPGRFSGRQFSNSRSEMNVSTLELGDSALYLCASSPPGTTDTQYFGPGTRLTVL.

V is TRBV5-1 and J is TRBJ2-1; there is no DNA to check the TCRdb D call of TRBD2. The CDR3 length is 21 residues. CDR1 is SGHRS, CDR2 YFSETQ, per germline. The CDR3 sequence is CASSPAFGGSFARSSYNEQFF.

The chain uses TRBV6-2 or TRBV6-3 and TRBJ2-1; the TCRdb D gene call, TRBD1, has no DNA to confirm it. CDR1 and CDR2 from the germline V gene are MNHEY and SVGEGT. The CDR3 has 16 amino acids. CDR3 in amino acids: CASRPPQGVIYNEQFF.